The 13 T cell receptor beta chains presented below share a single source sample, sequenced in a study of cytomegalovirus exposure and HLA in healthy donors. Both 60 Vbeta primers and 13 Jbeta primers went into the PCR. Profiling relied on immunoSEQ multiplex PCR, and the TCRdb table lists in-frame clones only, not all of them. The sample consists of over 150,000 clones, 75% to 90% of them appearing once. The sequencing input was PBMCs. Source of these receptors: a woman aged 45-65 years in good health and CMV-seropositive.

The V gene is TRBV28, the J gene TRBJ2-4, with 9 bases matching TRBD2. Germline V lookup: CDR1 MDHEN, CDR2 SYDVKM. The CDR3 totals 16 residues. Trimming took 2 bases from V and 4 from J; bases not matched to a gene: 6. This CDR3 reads CASSLPGTSSKNIQYF. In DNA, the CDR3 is TGTGCCAGCAGTTTACCCGGGACTAGCAGTAAAAACATTCAGTACTTC.

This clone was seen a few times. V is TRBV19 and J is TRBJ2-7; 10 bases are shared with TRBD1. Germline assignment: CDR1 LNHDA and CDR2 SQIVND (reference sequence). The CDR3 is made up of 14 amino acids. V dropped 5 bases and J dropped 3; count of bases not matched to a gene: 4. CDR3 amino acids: CASSPGTGVYEQYF. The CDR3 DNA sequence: TGTGCCAGTAGTCCCGGGACAGGGGTCTACGAGCAGTACTTC. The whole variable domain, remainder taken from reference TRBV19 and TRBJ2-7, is DGGITQSPKYLFRKEGQNVTLSCEQNLNHDAMYWYRQDPGQGLRLIYYSQIVNDFQKGDIAEGYSVSREKKESFPLTVTSAQKNPTAFYLCASSPGTGVYEQYFGPGTRLTVT.

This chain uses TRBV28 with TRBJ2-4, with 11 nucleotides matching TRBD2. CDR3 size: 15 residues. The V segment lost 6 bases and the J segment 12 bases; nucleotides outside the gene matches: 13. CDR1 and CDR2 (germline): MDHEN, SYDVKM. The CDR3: CASRLTSGSGDSQYF. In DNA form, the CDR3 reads TGTGCCAGCAGGCTTACTAGCGGGAGTGGAGACAGTCAGTACTTC.

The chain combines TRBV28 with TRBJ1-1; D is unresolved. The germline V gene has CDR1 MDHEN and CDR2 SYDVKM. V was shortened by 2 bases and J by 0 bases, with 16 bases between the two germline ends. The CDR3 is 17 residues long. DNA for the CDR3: TGTGCCAGCAGTTTACCGGGTCCACATAATTTGAACACTGAAGCTTTCTTT. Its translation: CASSLPGPHNLNTEAFF.

The CDR3 region is CASSGPRRERFF. The CDR3 region has the DNA TGTGCCAGCAGCGGGCCCCGGCGGGAGAGGTTCTTC. The genes are TRBV11-2 and TRBJ2-1, with 7 bases fitting TRBD2. Trimming at V came to 5 bases and at J to 15 bases, leaving 10 bases not matched to a gene. Per germline, CDR1 SGHAT and CDR2 FQNNGV. This CDR3 has 12 amino acids.

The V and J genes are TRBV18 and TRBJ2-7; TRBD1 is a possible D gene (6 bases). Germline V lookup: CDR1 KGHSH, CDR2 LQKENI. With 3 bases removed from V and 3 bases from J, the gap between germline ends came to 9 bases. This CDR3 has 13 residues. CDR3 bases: TGTGCCAGCTCACCGTTGACAGGCTACGAGCAGTACTTC. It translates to CASSPLTGYEQYF. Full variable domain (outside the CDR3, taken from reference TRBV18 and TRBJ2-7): NAGVMQNPRHLVRRRGQEARLRCSPMKGHSHVYWYRQLPEEGLKFMVYLQKENIIDESGMPKERFSAEFPKEGPSILRIQQVVRGDSAAYFCASSPLTGYEQYFGPGTRLTVT.

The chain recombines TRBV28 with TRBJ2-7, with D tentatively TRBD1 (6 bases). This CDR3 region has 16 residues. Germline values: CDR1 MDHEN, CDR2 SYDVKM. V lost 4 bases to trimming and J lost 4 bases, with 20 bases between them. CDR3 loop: CASSSLRGQHRYEQYF. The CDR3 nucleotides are TGTGCCAGCAGTTCGCTCAGGGGTCAGCACCGGTACGAGCAGTACTTC.

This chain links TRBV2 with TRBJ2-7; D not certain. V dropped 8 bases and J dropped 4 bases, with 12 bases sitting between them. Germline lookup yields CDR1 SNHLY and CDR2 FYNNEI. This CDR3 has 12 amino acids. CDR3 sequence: CASSTVLYEQYF. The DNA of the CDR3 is TGTGCCAGCTCAACAGTTCTGTACGAGCAGTACTTC.

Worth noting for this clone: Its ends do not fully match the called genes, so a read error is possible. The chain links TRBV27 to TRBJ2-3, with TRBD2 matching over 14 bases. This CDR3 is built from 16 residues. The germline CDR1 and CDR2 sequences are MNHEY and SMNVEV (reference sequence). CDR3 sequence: CASSSGLAGVADTQYF. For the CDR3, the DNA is TGTGCCAGTAGTTCGGGACTAGCGGGAGTGGCAGATACGCAGTATTTT.

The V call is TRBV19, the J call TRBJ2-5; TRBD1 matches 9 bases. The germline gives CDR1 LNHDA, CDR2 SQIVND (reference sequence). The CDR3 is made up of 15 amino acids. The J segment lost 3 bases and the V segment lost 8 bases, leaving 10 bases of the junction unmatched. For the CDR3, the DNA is TGTGCCAGTTCGCAAGGGACAGGGATTGAAGAGACCCAGTACTTC. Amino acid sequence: CASSQGTGIEETQYF.

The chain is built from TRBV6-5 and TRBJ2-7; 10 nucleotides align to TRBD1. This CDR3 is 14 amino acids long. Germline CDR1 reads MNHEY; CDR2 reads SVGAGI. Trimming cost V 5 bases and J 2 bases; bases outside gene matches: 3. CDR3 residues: CASSTGTGAYEQYF. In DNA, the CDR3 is TGTGCCAGCAGTACAGGGACAGGGGCCTACGAGCAGTACTTC.

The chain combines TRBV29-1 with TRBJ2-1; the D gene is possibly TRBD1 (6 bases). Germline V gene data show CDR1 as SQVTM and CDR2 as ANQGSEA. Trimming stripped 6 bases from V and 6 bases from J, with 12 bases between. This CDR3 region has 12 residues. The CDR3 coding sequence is TGCAGCGTGGGGACAAGCGGCAATGAGCAGTTCTTC. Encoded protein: CSVGTSGNEQFF.

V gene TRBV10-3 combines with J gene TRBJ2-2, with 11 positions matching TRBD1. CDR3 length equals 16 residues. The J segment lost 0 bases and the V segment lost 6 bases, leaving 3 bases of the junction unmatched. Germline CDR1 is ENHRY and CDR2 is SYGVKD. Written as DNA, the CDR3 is TGTGCCATCAGGGAGGGACAGGGGGCGAACACCGGGGAGCTGTTTTTT. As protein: CAIREGQGANTGELFF.